This T cell receptor (beta chain) was documented in a study of blood T cell repertoires in COVID-19 (dated by TCRdb to about 2020). Describing the broader study: Collaborator samples came from the United States, Italy and Spain and covered acute and convalescent phases of COVID-19. The samples were drawn from two sources: the first 160 participants of the ongoing ImmuneRACE study, and 1,254 subjects contributed by 6 global collaborators. The material from the prospective study consisted of cDNA or gDNA derived from T cells, B-cell-depleted T cells, or PBMCs. The repertoires were released in a freely available public database intended as a resource for research on the immune response to SARS-CoV-2. Deeply sampled blood TCRbeta repertoires from subjects exposed to, actively infected with, or recovered from COVID-19 were included in the dataset. A de-identified subject ID, COVID-19 status, age in years and sex were almost always included in the sample metadata. HLA class I and class II types, where available, came from metadata supplied by the sample provider rather than from assay-based typing.

With regard to this clone: No cognate antigen has been identified for it. Base quality data are lacking; no much larger clone is found one base away.

What the authors observed across the whole study: Clinical and demographic metadata were provided uncurated, with the amount varying by source and participant.

Trimming costs V 8 bases and J 9 bases, and their ends lie 19 bases apart. There are 13 amino acids in the CDR3, from cysteine to phenylalanine inclusive. Here the CDR3 DNA is all that survives: 39 bases in frame from base 1. As encoded in the germline V gene (reference sequence), CDR1 is SEHNR while CDR2 is FQNEAQ. Whole blood was collected in K2EDTA tubes by collaborating institutions according to the institutions' own protocols. For TCRbeta analysis, collaborators shipped samples as frozen whole blood, isolated PBMCs, or DNA extracted from either of those sample types. TCRbeta CDR3 regions were amplified from genomic DNA using the immunoSEQ Assay, a bias-controlled multiplex PCR. The published analysis was carried out like this. Within the assay, amplification of reference gene primers was used to estimate how many nucleated cells each sample contained. Sequence reads were collapsed and filtered to measure the absolute abundance of every unique TCRbeta CDR3 rearrangement. For each sample, productive Simpson clonality was calculated as the square root of Simpson's diversity index over productive rearrangements. In its TCRdb copy, this immuneACCESS table keeps in-frame sequences only and misses some clones. Where compared with another copy, unresolved V genes explain less than half of these, and the others have no known cause. The DNA gave D and trimming, while V, J and clone size come from that table. This sample holds some 270,000 clones; 80% to 90% were observed only once. The ten largest clones capture 9.5% to 12% of the sample.

This TCR derives from a woman in her 70s with acute or convalescent COVID-19. Source material: peripheral blood. This receptor chain uses TRBV7-9 and TRBJ1-1, and perhaps TRBD1 as D gene, on 5 matching bases. The sequenced DNA is TGTGCCAGCTCTTCCAGCGGGGGGAACAAAGCTTTCTTT. Protein translation: CASSSSGGNKAFF. The reference TRBV7-9 and TRBJ1-1 proteins fill in what lies around the CDR3, so the full variable domain reads DTGVSQNPRHKITKRGQNVTFRCDPISEHNRLYWYRQTLGQGPEFLTYFQNEAQLEKSRLLSDRFSAERPKGSFSTLEIQRTEQGDSAMYLCASSSSGGNKAFFGQGTRLTVV.